Described below is a single T cell receptor (beta chain) sequence and its context. This record comes from a study of blood T cell repertoires in COVID-19. Study overall: Acute and convalescent COVID-19 specimens originated in the United States, Italy and Spain.

The CDR3 runs 18 residues. Germline loops: CDR1 KGHDR, CDR2 SFDVKD. Trimming removed 5 bases at V and 3 bases at J, with 21 bases between. Study processing details: Reference gene primers were amplified, and this amplification served to estimate nucleated cell counts. Repertoires were generated with immunoSEQ multiplex PCR, while TCRdb's copy carries only in-frame clones and drops some. V and J calls plus clone size are reproduced from that table; the DNA served to infer D and trimming. The table lists 80,000 to 95,000 clones, about 86% of them singletons. This TCR was recovered from a man older than 75 with acute or convalescent COVID-19. V is TRBV24-1 and J is TRBJ2-2; maybe TRBD1 (6 bases). The sample comprised peripheral blood. As DNA, the CDR3 is TGTGCCACCAGTGGTCTTACAGGGTCGAGTCGGGACACCGGGGAGCTGTTTTTT. Translated: CATSGLTGSSRDTGELFF.